This record covers a single T cell receptor (beta chain). Its specificity is unknown. This CDR3 region has 14 residues. J lost 1 base, V lost 8 bases, and 6 bases had no gene match. CDR1 and CDR2 from the germline V gene are SGHTA and FQGNSA. The data derive from a study of post-analysis software for immune sequencing data. As for the study in general: Relapsing-remitting, secondary progressive and progressive-relapsing forms of multiple sclerosis all featured among disease courses. Study-level results: Compared with controls, patients had more of about 5 TRBV segments, including TRBV5-6, TRBV5-1 and TRBV20-1.

Carried by the TCR beta cDNA libraries were unique molecular identifiers. TCRdb ran MiXCR on the PCR reads and lists one entry per CDR3 protein. The sample has 450,000 to 650,000 distinct CDR3 sequences; roughly two fifths are singletons. The chain recombines TRBV7-2 with TRBJ1-1, with 8 bases lining up with TRBD1. The sample was blood. This clonotype originated in a girl aged 10 to 17 with multiple sclerosis. This chain's CDR3 is CASGHRGKNTEAFF. DNA for the CDR3: TGTGCCAGCGGACACAGGGGGAAGAACACTGAAGCTTTCTTT.